Listed below are T cell receptor beta chains from one sample, sequenced in a study of blood T cell repertoires in COVID-19. Using immunoSEQ multiplex PCR, the repertoire was profiled, and TCRdb retains in-frame clones only, with some absent. Among 250,000 to 350,000 clones listed, approximately 86% were seen once. The specimen was peripheral blood. Receptors were obtained from a woman aged 25-40 years who had recovered from COVID-19. Both conserved end residues are part of each CDR3. The D gene is left open where the match is weak. Where a row states a size, it is once, few, many or the class of an expanded clone; other rows omit it.

J gene	D gene	clone size	V gene	CDR3 DNA	CDR3 protein
TRBJ1-6	NA	few	TRBV12-3/TRBV12-4	TGTGCCAGCAGCCCTGACAGGTATTCACCCCTCCACTTT	CASSPDRYSPLHF
TRBJ1-2	NA	NA	TRBV14	TGTGCCAGCAGCCAAGCGGTAGGGCTACAGGGCTCGGGCTACACCTTC	CASSQAVGLQGSGYTF
TRBJ2-1	TRBD2	NA	TRBV27	TGTGCCAGCAGTTCTCCCCGCGGGAGGGTGGATGAGCAGTTCTTC	CASSSPRGRVDEQFF
TRBJ2-2	NA	NA	TRBV27	TGTGCCAGCAGGGGGGCAGCCCTTGGAGCCGGGGAGCTGTTTTTT	CASRGAALGAGELFF
TRBJ1-4	NA	NA	TRBV5-1	TGCGCCAGCAGCAGGGGGTCTACTAATGAAAAACTGTTTTTT	CASSRGSTNEKLFF
TRBJ1-1	TRBD1	NA	TRBV2	TGTGCCAGCAGGGTACAGGGGATGGGGAACACTGAAGCTTTCTTT	CASRVQGMGNTEAFF
TRBJ1-5	NA	few	TRBV7-2	TGTGCCAGCAGCTTAGTCGGCGGTAATCAGCCCCAGCATTTT	CASSLVGGNQPQHF
TRBJ1-3	NA	NA	TRBV5-8	TGTGCCAGCAGCTGGTTTGGAGGGGCCGGAAACACCATATATTTT	CASSWFGGAGNTIYF
TRBJ2-3	NA	NA	TRBV9	TGTGCCAGCAGCTTACAGGGAGGGGGCACAGATACGCAGTATTTT	CASSLQGGGTDTQYF
TRBJ1-5	NA	once	TRBV28	TGTGCCAGCAGTTTATTTGGCCAGCCCCAGCATTTT	CASSLFGQPQHF
TRBJ2-5	NA	NA	TRBV12-3/TRBV12-4	TGTGCCAGCAGTTTACTCCTCCAAGAGACCCAGTACTTC	CASSLLLQETQYF
TRBJ1-1	TRBD1	once	TRBV10-3	TGTGCCATCAGTGAAGGAGGACAGGGGTTTCCTGAAGCTTTCTTT	CAISEGGQGFPEAFF
TRBJ1-4	TRBD1	few	TRBV6-5	TGTGCCAGCACCCCGGGACAGGGGTATGAAAAACTGTTTTTT	CASTPGQGYEKLFF
TRBJ2-6	NA	many	TRBV15	TGTGCCACCAGCAGAGACGGACAATCTGGGGCCAACGTCCTGACTTTC	CATSRDGQSGANVLTF
TRBJ1-1	TRBD1	NA	TRBV27	TGTGCCAGCAGTTTACCAGGACAGGTAAATGAAGCTTTCTTT	CASSLPGQVNEAFF
TRBJ1-5	NA	NA	TRBV6-2/TRBV6-3	TGTGCCAGCAGTTCGGGACAGCCCCAGCATTTT	CASSSGQPQHF
TRBJ2-1	NA	NA	TRBV7-9	TGTGCCAGCAGCTTAACAGGTACCTACAATGAGCAGTTCTTC	CASSLTGTYNEQFF
TRBJ2-7	NA	NA	TRBV4-1	TGCGCCAGCAGCCAAGACAGGGGATTCTACGAGCAGTACTTC	CASSQDRGFYEQYF
TRBJ1-6	NA	NA	TRBV10-3	TGTGCCATCAGTGATGGGGCAGGGCGTTCACCCCTCCACTTT	CAISDGAGRSPLHF
TRBJ1-5	TRBD1	few	TRBV28	TGTGCAATATCTCGCGACAGGGGTGATCAGCCCCAGCATTTT	CAISRDRGDQPQHF
TRBJ2-7	NA	NA	TRBV5-1	TGCGCCAGCTCCCAGGAGGTCCCGAGGGAGCAGTACTTC	CASSQEVPREQYF
TRBJ2-7	TRBD1	NA	TRBV19	TGTGCCAGTTTTACCGGGACAGGGGGATCCTACGAGCAGTACTTC	CASFTGTGGSYEQYF
TRBJ2-1	TRBD2	NA	TRBV12-5	TGTGCTAGTGGTTTGTCCCGTCTAGCGGGGGGTTACAATGAGCAGTTCTTC	CASGLSRLAGGYNEQFF
TRBJ2-7	TRBD1	NA	TRBV5-6	TGTGCCAGCAGCTTTCGTCTCATCGGACAGGGTAATCGGGAGCAGTACTTC	CASSFRLIGQGNREQYF
TRBJ2-1	TRBD2	NA	TRBV27	TGTGCCAGCAGTTCTAAGCGGGAGGCCTACAATGAGCAGTTCTTC	CASSSKREAYNEQFF
TRBJ2-1	NA	NA	TRBV12-5	TGTGCTAGTGGTTTAGAGGTGGGTGAGCAGTTCTTC	CASGLEVGEQFF
TRBJ2-1	NA	once	TRBV5-8	TGTGCCAGCAGCTCTAGTATTGAGCAGTTCTTC	CASSSSIEQFF